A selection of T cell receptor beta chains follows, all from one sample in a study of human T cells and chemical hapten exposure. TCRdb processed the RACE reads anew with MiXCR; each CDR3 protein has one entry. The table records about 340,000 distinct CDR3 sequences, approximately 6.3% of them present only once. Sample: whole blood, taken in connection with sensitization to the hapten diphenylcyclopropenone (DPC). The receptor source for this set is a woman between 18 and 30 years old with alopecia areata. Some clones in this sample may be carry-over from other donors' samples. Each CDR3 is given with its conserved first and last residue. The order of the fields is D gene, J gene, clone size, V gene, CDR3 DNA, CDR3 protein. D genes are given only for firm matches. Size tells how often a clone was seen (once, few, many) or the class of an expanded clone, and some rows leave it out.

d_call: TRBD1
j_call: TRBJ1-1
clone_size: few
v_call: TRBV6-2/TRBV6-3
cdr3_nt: TGTGCCACGACCGGTGCAGGGGGCTGGACTGAAGCTTTCTTT
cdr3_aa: CATTGAGGWTEAFF

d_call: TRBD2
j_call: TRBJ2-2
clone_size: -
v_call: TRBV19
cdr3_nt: TGTGCCAGTAGGGGAGGGGCAGGTGCGAACACCGGGGAGCTGTTTTTT
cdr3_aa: CASRGGAGANTGELFF

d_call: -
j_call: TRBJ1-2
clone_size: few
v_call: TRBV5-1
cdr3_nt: TGCGCCAGCAGCTCAAAACAAGGGGATTCGGACTATGGCTACACCTTC
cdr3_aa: CASSSKQGDSDYGYTF

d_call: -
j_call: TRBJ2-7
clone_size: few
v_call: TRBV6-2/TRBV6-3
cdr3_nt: TGTGCCAGCTTCGGCGGGACAGATCCCTACGAGCAGTACTTC
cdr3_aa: CASFGGTDPYEQYF

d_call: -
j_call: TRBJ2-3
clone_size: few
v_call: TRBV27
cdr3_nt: TGTGCCACCAAAGGACAGATTAGCACAGATACGCAGTATTTT
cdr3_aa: CATKGQISTDTQYF

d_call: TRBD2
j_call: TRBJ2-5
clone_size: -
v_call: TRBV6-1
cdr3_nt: TGTGCCAGCAGCCGAGGCGGGGGCCAAGAGACCCAGTACTTC
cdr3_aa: CASSRGGGQETQYF

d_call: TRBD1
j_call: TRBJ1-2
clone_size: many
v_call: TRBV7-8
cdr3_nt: TGTGCCAGCAGCTCCAGACTCCGGGACAGGGGAGGATATGGCTACACCTTC
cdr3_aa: CASSSRLRDRGGYGYTF

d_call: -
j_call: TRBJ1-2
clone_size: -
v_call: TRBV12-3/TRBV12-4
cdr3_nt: TGTGCCAGCAGTCGGGGGACTTCGAAGGACTATGGCTACACCTTC
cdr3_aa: CASSRGTSKDYGYTF

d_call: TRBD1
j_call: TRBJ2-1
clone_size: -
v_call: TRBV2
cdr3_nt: TGTGCCAGCAGTCCCTACGGGACAGCTCTACTTTACAATGAGCAGTTCTTC
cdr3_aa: CASSPYGTALLYNEQFF

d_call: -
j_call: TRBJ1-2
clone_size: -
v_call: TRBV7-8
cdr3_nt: TGTGCCAGCAGCTTAGGGCCGGGATACTATGGCTACACCTTC
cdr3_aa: CASSLGPGYYGYTF

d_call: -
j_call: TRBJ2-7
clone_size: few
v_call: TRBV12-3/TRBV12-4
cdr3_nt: TGTGCCAGCAGTTTATGGGCCAGCAACTACGAGCAGTACTTC
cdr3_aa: CASSLWASNYEQYF

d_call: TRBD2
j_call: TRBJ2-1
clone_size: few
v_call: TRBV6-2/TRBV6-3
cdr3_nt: TGTGCCAGCAGCATAGCGGGGGGCAGGTACAATGAGCAGTTCTTC
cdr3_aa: CASSIAGGRYNEQFF

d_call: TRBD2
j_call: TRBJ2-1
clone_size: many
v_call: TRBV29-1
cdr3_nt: TGCAGCGTTATTGAAAACCCACTAGCGGGGGGGGACAATGAGCAGTTCTTC
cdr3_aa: CSVIENPLAGGDNEQFF

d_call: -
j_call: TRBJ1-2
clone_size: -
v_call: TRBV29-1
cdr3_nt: TGCAGCGCGAAGGACGCTAACTATGGCTACACCTTC
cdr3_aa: CSAKDANYGYTF

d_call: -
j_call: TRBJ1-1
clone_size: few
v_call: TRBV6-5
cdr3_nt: TGTGCCAGCAGTTTGGGATGGGGTTTGAACACTGAAGCTTTCTTT
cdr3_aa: CASSLGWGLNTEAFF

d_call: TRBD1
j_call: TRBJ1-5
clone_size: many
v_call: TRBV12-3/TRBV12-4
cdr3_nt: TGTGCCAGCAGTTTCATTATCTGGGACAGCCCAAGGGATCAGCCCCAGCATTTT
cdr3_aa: CASSFIIWDSPRDQPQHF

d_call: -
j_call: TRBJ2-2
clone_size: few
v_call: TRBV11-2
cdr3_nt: TGTGCCAGCAGCCTCGAAGGGGGATTCGGCGGGGAGCTGTTTTTT
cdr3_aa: CASSLEGGFGGELFF

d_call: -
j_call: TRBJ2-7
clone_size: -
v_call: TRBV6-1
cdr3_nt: TGTGCCAGCGGGATAATCTACGAGCAGTACTTC
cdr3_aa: CASGIIYEQYF

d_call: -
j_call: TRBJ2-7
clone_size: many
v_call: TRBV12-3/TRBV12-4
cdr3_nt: TGTGCCACCCTGAAGGACGGCCCCGTCCGCGAGCAGTACTTC
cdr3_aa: CATLKDGPVREQYF

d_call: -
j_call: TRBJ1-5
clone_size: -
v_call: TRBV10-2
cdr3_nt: TGCGCCAGCAGTGAATGGAGAGGGGGGAGCGAGCCCCAGCATTTT
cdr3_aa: CASSEWRGGSEPQHF

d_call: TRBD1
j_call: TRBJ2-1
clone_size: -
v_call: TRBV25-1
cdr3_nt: TGTGCCAGCAGTGAGGGGACAGGGAATAGAGATGAGCAGTTCTTC
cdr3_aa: CASSEGTGNRDEQFF

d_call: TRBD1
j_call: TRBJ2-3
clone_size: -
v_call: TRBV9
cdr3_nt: TGTGCCAGCAGCGCGGGGACAGGAATAATTAGCACAGATACGCAGTATTTT
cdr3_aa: CASSAGTGIISTDTQYF

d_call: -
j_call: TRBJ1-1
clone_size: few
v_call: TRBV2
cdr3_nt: TGTGCCAGCACCTTCACAGGGCAGGGTGAAGCTTTCTTT
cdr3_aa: CASTFTGQGEAFF

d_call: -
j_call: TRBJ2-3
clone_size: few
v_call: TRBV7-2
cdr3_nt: TGTGCCAGCAGCTCGGCCTACGATACGCAGTATTTT
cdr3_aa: CASSSAYDTQYF

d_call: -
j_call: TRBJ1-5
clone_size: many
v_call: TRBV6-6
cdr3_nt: TGTGCCAGCAGTCCTACGACAGGCAATCAGCCCCAGCATTTT
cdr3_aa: CASSPTTGNQPQHF

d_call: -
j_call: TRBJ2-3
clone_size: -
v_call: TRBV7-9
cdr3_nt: TGTGCCAGCAGCACCTCCTTGGGTTCGCAGTATTTT
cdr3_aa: CASSTSLGSQYF

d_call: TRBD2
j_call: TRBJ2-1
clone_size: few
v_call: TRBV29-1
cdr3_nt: TGCAGCGTTGTCGGGACTACCTCCTACAATGAGCAGTTCTTC
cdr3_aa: CSVVGTTSYNEQFF

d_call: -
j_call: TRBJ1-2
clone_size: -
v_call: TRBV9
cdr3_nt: TGTGCCAGCAGCGTAGCGCCAGCGGGCGACTATGGCTACACCTTC
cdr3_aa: CASSVAPAGDYGYTF

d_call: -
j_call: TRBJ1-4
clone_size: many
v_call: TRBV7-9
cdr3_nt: TGTGCCAGCAGCCCCAGGACCCAAAATGAAAAACTGTTTTTT
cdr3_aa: CASSPRTQNEKLFF

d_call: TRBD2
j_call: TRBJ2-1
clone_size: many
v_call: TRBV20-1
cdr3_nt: TGCAGTGCTAGAGATCTCAAGCGGGGAGTCTCCTACAATGAGCAGTTCTTC
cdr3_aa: CSARDLKRGVSYNEQFF

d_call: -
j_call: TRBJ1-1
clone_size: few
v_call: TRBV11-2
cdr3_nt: TGTGCCAGCAGCTTAGTGGGACAAATAAACACTGAAGCTTTCTTT
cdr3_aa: CASSLVGQINTEAFF

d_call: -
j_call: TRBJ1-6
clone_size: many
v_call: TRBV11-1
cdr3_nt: TGTGCCAGCAGCTCTCGGGGAGGGGCCAATTCACCCCTCCACTTT
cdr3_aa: CASSSRGGANSPLHF

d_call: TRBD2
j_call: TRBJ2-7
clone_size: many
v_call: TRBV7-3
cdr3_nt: TGTGCCAGCAGCTTATCGGATAGCGGGGCCTCGGTTGAGCAGTACTTC
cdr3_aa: CASSLSDSGASVEQYF

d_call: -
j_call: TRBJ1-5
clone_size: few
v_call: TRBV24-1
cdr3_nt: TGTGCCACCAGTGATATCCAATGCGCGAAGGGGAATCAGCCCCAGCATTTT
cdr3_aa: CATSDIQCAKGNQPQHF

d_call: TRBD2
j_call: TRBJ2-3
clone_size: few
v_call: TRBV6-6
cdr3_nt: TGTGCCAGCAGTTACTACCTTGGGGGGGTAAAGACCTCAGATACGCAGTATTTT
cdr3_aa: CASSYYLGGVKTSDTQYF

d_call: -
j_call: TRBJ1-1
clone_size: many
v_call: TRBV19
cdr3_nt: TGTGCCAGTACTCCCAATCGGGCAGTGTTGAACACTGAAGCTTTCTTT
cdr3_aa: CASTPNRAVLNTEAFF

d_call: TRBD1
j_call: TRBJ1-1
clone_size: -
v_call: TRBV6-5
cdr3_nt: TGTGCCAGCAGTTACTCGGCAGGGGGAAGCACTGAAGCTTTCTTT
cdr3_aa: CASSYSAGGSTEAFF

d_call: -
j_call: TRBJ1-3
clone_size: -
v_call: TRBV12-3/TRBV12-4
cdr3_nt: TGTGCCAGCAGGGGGGGCGGGAACTCTGGAAACACCATATATTTT
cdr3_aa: CASRGGGNSGNTIYF

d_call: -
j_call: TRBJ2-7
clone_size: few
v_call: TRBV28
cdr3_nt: TGTGCCAGCAGTTTCATTTTAGGGGCCGAGGTTCGTCAGTACTTC
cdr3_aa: CASSFILGAEVRQYF

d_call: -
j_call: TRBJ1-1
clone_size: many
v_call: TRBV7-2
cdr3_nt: TGTGCCAGCAGCTTAGGTCCAGGGGCCAGGTCTGAAGCTTTCTTT
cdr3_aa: CASSLGPGARSEAFF

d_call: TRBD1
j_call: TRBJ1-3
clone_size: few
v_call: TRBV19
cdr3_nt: TGTGCCAGTATGCCCTGGGGACAGCATTCCACCTCTGGAAACACCATATATTTT
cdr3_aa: CASMPWGQHSTSGNTIYF

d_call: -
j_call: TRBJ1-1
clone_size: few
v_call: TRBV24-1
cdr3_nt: TGTGCCACCAGGTCGACGGAAGGTGAAGCTTTCTTT
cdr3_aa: CATRSTEGEAFF

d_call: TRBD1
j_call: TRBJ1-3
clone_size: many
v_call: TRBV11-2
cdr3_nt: TGTGCCAGCAGCCCCCCTGACAGGGAAGGTCACCCGGACAGCTCTGGAAACACCATATATTTT
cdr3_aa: CASSPPDREGHPDSSGNTIYF

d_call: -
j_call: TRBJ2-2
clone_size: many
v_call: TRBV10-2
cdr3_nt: TGCGCCAGCAGTGAGTCGCGGACGGGCGGGGAGCTGTTTTTT
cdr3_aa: CASSESRTGGELFF

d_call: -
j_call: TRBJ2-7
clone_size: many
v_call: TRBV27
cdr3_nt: TGTGCCAGCAGGGGGGCTGGTGAGCAGTACTTC
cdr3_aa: CASRGAGEQYF

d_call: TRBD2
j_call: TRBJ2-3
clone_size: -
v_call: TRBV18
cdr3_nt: TGTGCCAGCTCACCACGGGGGACTAGCCACACAGATACGCAGTATTTT
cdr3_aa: CASSPRGTSHTDTQYF

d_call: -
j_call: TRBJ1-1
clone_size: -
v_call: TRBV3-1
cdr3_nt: TGTGCCAGCAGCCAAGGATTGAGGACAGTTCCCACTGAAGCTTTCTTT
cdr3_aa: CASSQGLRTVPTEAFF

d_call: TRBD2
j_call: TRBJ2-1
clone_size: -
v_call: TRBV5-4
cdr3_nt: TGTGCCAGCAGCTTTGCGGGGGTGGGGTACAATGAGCAGTTCTTC
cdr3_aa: CASSFAGVGYNEQFF

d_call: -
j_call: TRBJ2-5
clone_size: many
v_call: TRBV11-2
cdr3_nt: TGTGCCAGCAGCCTCCGGGTCCAAGAGACCCAGTACTTC
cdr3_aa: CASSLRVQETQYF

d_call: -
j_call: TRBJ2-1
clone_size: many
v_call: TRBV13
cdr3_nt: TGTGCCAGCAGCTTAATGGATGAGCAGTTCTTC
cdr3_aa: CASSLMDEQFF

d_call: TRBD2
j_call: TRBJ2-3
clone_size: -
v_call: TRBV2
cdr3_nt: TGTGCCAGCAGTGCCGGGACTAGCGGCCCTAGCACAGATACGCAGTATTTT
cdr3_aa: CASSAGTSGPSTDTQYF

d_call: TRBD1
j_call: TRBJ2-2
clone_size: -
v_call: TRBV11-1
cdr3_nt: TGTGCCAGCAGCCGTAGGACAGGGACGAACACCGGGGAGCTGTTTTTT
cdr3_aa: CASSRRTGTNTGELFF

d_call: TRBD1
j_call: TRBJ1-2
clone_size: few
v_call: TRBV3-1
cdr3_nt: TGTGCCAGCAGCTACCGACAGGGGGTCATGTATGGCTACACCTTC
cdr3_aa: CASSYRQGVMYGYTF

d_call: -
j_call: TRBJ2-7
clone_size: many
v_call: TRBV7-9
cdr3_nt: TGTGCCAGCAGTATCGCCACCTACGAGCAGTACTTC
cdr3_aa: CASSIATYEQYF